One sample yielded the 8 T cell receptor beta chains listed below, sequenced in a study of cytomegalovirus exposure and HLA in healthy donors. The study ran its PCR with 60 Vbeta and 13 Jbeta primers. Repertoires were generated with immunoSEQ multiplex PCR, while TCRdb's copy carries only in-frame clones and drops some. The sample carries roughly 100,000 clones, around 75% recorded once. The specimen was PBMCs. The receptors were sampled from a man aged 35 to 55 in good health and CMV-seronegative.

The chain has TRBV2 and TRBJ2-5; TRBD2 aligns across 7 bases. The CDR3 contains 14 residues. CDR1 and CDR2 from the germline V gene are SNHLY and FYNNEI. V was pared by 6 bases and J by 2 bases, with 6 bases of the junction left unmatched. The CDR3: CASSRFSGQETQYF. The CDR3, as DNA: TGTGCCAGCAGCCGCTTTAGCGGGCAAGAGACCCAGTACTTC. Full variable domain (remainder filled in from reference TRBV2 and TRBJ2-5): EPEVTQTPSHQVTQMGQEVILRCVPISNHLYFYWYRQILGQKVEFLVSFYNNEISEKSEIFDDQFSVERPDGSNFTLKIRSTKLEDSAMYFCASSRFSGQETQYFGPGTRLLVL.

This chain links TRBV7-3 with TRBJ2-6; 7 bases line up with TRBD1. This CDR3 has 18 amino acids. Unmatched junction bases numbered 12, after V lost 4 bases and J lost 3 bases. Looked up from germline, CDR1 is SGHTA and CDR2 is FQGTGA. CDR3 coding DNA: TGTGCCAGCAGCTCCCAACGGGACAGTCTGATTGGGGCCAACGTCCTGACTTTC. Protein product: CASSSQRDSLIGANVLTF.

This CDR3 is CASSQPAGGPNEQFF. The CDR3 DNA follows: TGTGCCAGCAGCCAGCCCGCGGGAGGGCCGAATGAGCAGTTCTTC. The chain is built from TRBV4-2 and TRBJ2-1; 9 bases agree with TRBD2. Germline loops: CDR1 LGHNA, CDR2 YNFKEQ. The CDR3 consists of 15 residues. Trimming removed 3 bases from V and 7 bases from J; junction bases left unmatched: 7.

Here the CDR3 DNA reads TGTGCTAGTGGTTTGGAGACAGGGGGCGAAGAGACCCAGTACTTC. This codes for CASGLETGGEETQYF. The chain carries TRBV12-5 and TRBJ2-5, with 10 bases that match TRBD1. The CDR3 consists of 15 residues. V shed 1 base, J shed 3 bases, and the junction held 2 bases outside the gene matches. Germline CDR1 and CDR2: LGHNT and FRNRAP.

This clone was seen a handful of times. In nucleotides, the CDR3 is TGCGCCAGCAGTGCGCCACGGGGTGTCGAGCAGTACTTC. Its translation is CASSAPRGVEQYF. The chain uses TRBV4-1 and TRBJ2-7, with D perhaps TRBD2 (5 bases). Trimming stripped 6 bases from V and 6 bases from J, with 15 bases between. The CDR3 is 13 amino acids. Germline V gene lookup returns CDR1 MGHRA and CDR2 YSYEKL.

The V gene is TRBV29-1, the J gene TRBJ1-2, with 12 bases aligning to TRBD1. Trimming took 4 bases from V and 9 from J; bases not matched to a gene: 9. CDR3 length: 14 residues. Per the germline V gene, CDR1 is SQVTM and CDR2 is ANQGSEA. The CDR3 sequence is CSVGGQGAKSRYTF. The DNA of the CDR3 is TGCAGCGTTGGGGGACAGGGGGCGAAGTCTCGCTACACCTTC.

V usage is TRBV27 and J usage is TRBJ1-5; possible D gene TRBD1, 6 bases. CDR1 is MNHEY, CDR2 SMNVEV, per germline (reference sequence). The CDR3 length is 14 residues. The V and J ends lost 8 bases and 0 bases respectively, with 11 bases between them. In DNA, the CDR3 is TGTGCCAGCGGAACAGGGACTAGCAATCAGCCCCAGCATTTT. Translated: CASGTGTSNQPQHF.

The J gene is TRBJ2-2, the V gene TRBV27, with 12 positions matching TRBD2. This CDR3 has 17 amino acids. CDR1 is MNHEY, CDR2 SMNVEV, per germline (reference sequence). The V segment lost 4 bases and the J segment 1 base; nucleotides outside the gene matches: 4. The CDR3 DNA reads TGTGCCAGCAGTTCAGGACTAGCGGGGTTGAACACCGGGGAGCTGTTTTTT. Protein: CASSSGLAGLNTGELFF.